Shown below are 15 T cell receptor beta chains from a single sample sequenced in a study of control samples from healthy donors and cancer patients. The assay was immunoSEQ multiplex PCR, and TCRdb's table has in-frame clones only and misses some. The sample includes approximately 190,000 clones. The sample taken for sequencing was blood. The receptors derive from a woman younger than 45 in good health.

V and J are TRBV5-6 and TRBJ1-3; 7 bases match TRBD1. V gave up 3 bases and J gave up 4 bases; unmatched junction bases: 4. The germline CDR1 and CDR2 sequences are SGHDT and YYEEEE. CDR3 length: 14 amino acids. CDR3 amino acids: CASSSTGTGNTIYF. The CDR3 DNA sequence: TGTGCCAGCAGCTCGACAGGGACGGGAAACACCATATATTTT.

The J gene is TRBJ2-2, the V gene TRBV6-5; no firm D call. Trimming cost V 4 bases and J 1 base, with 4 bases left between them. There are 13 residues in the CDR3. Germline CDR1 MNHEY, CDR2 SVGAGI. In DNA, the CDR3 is TGTGCCAGCAGTTCCCAGAACACCGGGGAGCTGTTTTTT. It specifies CASSSQNTGELFF.

CDR3 sequence (DNA): TGTGCCACCAGTGGTCTACAGGGGGCGTCCTACAATGAGCAGTTCTTC. The encoded protein is CATSGLQGASYNEQFF. This chain joins TRBV24-1 and TRBJ2-1; TRBD1 aligns across 9 bases. V was pared by 5 bases and J by 1 base, with 5 bases of the junction left unmatched. Germline V gives CDR1 KGHDR, CDR2 SFDVKD. The CDR3 extends over 16 amino acids.

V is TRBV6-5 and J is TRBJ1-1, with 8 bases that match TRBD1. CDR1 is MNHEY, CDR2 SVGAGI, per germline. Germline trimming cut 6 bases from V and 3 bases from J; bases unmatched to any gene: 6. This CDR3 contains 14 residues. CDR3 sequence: CASSPGGAHTEAFF. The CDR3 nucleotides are TGTGCCAGCAGCCCAGGGGGCGCGCACACTGAAGCTTTCTTT.

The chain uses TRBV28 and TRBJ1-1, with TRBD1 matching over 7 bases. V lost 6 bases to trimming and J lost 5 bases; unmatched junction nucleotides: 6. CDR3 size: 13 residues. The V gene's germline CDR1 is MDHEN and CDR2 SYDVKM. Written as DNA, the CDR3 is TGTGCCAGCAGCCTGGGACAGACAACTGAAGCTTTCTTT. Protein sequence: CASSLGQTTEAFF.

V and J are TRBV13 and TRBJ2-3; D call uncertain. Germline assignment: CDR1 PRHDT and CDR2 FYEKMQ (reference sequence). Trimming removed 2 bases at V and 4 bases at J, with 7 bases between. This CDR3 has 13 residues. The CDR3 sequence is CASSLRQADTQYF. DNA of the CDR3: TGTGCCAGCAGCTTAAGGCAGGCAGATACGCAGTATTTT.

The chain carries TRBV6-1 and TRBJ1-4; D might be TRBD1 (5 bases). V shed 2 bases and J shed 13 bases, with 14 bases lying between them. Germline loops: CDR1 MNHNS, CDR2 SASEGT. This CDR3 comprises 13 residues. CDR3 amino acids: CASSENRGPGLFF. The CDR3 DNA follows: TGTGCCAGCAGTGAAAATAGGGGCCCCGGACTGTTTTTT.

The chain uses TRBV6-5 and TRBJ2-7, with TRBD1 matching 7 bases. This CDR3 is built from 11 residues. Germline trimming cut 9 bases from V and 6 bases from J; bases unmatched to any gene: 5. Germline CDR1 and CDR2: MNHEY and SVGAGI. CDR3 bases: TGTGCCAGTAGTACAGGGGCCGAGCAGTACTTC. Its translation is CASSTGAEQYF.

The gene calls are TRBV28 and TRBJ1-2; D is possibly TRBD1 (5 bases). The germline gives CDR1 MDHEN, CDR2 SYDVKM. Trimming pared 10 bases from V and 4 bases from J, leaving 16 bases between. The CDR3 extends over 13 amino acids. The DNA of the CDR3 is TGTGCCACCGGATGGGGGGTGGGCTATGGCTACACCTTC. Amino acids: CATGWGVGYGYTF.

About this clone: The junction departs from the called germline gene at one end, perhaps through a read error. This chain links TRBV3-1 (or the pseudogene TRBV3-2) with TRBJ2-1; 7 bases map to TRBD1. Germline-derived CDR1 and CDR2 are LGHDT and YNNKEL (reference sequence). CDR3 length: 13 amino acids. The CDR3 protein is CASSQVSGGEQLF. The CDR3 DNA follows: TGTGCCAGCAGCCAAGTTTCAGGGGGAGAGCAGCTCTTC.

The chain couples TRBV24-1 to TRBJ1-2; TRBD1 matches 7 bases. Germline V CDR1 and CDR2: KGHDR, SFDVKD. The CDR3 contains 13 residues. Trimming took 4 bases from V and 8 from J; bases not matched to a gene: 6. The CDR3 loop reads CATSDRTGVGYTF. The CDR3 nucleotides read TGTGCCACCAGTGACCGAACAGGGGTCGGCTACACCTTC.

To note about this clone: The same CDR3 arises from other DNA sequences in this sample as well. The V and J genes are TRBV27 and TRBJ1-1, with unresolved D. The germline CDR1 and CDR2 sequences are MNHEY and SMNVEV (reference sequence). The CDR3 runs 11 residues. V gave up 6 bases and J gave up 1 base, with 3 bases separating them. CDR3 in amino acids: CASRRNTEAFF. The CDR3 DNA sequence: TGTGCCAGCAGAAGGAACACTGAAGCTTTCTTT.

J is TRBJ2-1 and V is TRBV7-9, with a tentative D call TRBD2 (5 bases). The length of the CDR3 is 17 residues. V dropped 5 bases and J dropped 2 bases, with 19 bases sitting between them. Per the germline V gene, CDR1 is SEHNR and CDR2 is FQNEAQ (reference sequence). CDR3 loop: CASSRSDGRGTYNEQFF. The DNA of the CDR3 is TGTGCCAGCAGCCGATCAGATGGTCGGGGAACCTACAATGAGCAGTTCTTC.

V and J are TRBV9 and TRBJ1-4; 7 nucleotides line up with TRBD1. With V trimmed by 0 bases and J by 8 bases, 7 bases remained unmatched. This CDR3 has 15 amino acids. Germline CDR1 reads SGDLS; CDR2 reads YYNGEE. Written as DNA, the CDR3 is TGTGCCAGCAGCGTAGCCGGGACAGCGACCGAAAAACTGTTTTTT. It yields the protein CASSVAGTATEKLFF.

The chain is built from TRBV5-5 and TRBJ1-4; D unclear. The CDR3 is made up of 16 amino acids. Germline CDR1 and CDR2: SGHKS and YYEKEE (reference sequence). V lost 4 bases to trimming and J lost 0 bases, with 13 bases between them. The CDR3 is CASSPLGSATNEKLFF. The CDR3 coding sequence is TGTGCCAGCAGCCCTCTCGGCAGTGCAACTAATGAAAAACTGTTTTTT.